Below are 11 T cell receptor beta chains sequenced from a single sample in a study of cytomegalovirus exposure and HLA in healthy donors. Use of 60 Vbeta and 13 Jbeta primers characterized the PCR. Profiled with immunoSEQ multiplex PCR; TCRdb holds only in-frame clones, not every one. Of around 150,000 clones in the sample, 78% were seen once. The sequenced sample was PBMCs. The receptors derive from a male donor in good health and CMV-seronegative.

The chain has TRBV9 and TRBJ2-3, with TRBD2 matching over 16 bases. J was trimmed by 4 bases and V by 4 bases; bases with no gene match: 18. The CDR3 contains 21 residues. The germline V gene encodes CDR1 SGDLS and CDR2 YYNGEE. The CDR3 DNA sequence: TGTGCCAGCAGCTCCACCGGGACAATCGGGACTAGCGGGAGGGCCTCAGATACGCAGTATTTT. This sequence encodes CASSSTGTIGTSGRASDTQYF.

The V and J genes are TRBV6-5 and TRBJ2-7; 7 bases align to TRBD1. Looked up from germline, CDR1 is MNHEY and CDR2 is SVGAGI. CDR3 length: 16 amino acids. V shed 2 bases and J 2 bases; nucleotides not matched to a gene: 9. Here the CDR3 DNA reads TGTGCCAGCAGTTACGAATGGGGACAGAGACCCTACGAGCAGTACTTC. Amino acids: CASSYEWGQRPYEQYF.

This clone appeared once. The CDR3 loop reads CAISGDRGNTGELFF. CDR3 DNA: TGTGCCATCAGTGGGGACAGGGGGAACACCGGGGAGCTGTTTTTT. V usage is TRBV10-3 and J usage is TRBJ2-2; 10 nucleotides align to TRBD1. Germline-derived CDR1 and CDR2 are ENHRY and SYGVKD. The CDR3 loop spans 15 amino acids. V was pared by 4 bases and J by 1 base, with 0 bases of the junction left unmatched.

V is TRBV6-5 and J is TRBJ1-2; D may be TRBD1 (5 bases). This CDR3 spans 15 amino acids. The V end was cut by 6 bases, the J end by 3 bases, with 17 bases between. Germline V lookup: CDR1 MNHEY, CDR2 SVGAGI. The CDR3 DNA reads as TGTGCCAGCAGGCCCGGGGGGGGTCGATACTATGGCTACACCTTC. Encoded protein: CASRPGGGRYYGYTF.

The rearrangement links TRBV5-1 to TRBJ1-1, with D perhaps matching TRBD1 (6 bases). The V gene's germline CDR1 is SGHRS and CDR2 YFSETQ. The CDR3 is 15 amino acids. The V end was cut by 3 bases, the J end by 5 bases, with 17 bases between. Written as DNA, the CDR3 is TGCGCCAGCAGCTCCAGGGGAGGGTCGAGGACTGAAGCTTTCTTT. It codes for CASSSRGGSRTEAFF.

V gene TRBV27 combines with J gene TRBJ1-4; a possible D gene is TRBD1 (5 bases). The CDR3 spans 17 residues. CDR1 and CDR2 from the germline V gene are MNHEY and SMNVEV (reference sequence). The germline V and J ends were trimmed by 5 bases and 0 bases, with 16 bases remaining between them. The CDR3 bases are TGTGCCAGCAGTCCCATACGCCAAGGGGCAACTAATGAAAAACTGTTTTTT. Translation gives CASSPIRQGATNEKLFF.

This chain joins TRBV6-5 and TRBJ2-2, with D possibly TRBD2 on 6 matching bases. V lost 6 bases and J 4 bases, leaving 15 bases between the germline ends. Germline values: CDR1 MNHEY, CDR2 SVGAGI. The CDR3 contains 15 residues. The CDR3 sequence is CASSPRLVRTGELFF. In nucleotides, the CDR3 is TGTGCCAGCAGCCCCCGACTAGTACGCACCGGGGAGCTGTTTTTT.

This clone was detected a few times. The chain recombines TRBV10-3 with TRBJ1-5; 7 bases match TRBD1. V lost 0 bases, J lost 7 bases, and 3 bases stayed unmatched. Germline V gene data show CDR1 as ENHRY and CDR2 as SYGVKD. The CDR3 extends over 14 amino acids. The CDR3 sequence is CAISESGGRQPQHF. CDR3 nucleotides: TGTGCCATCAGTGAGTCAGGGGGCCGCCAGCCCCAGCATTTT.

CDR3 protein: CASSIGTGGSDTQYF. CDR3 sequence (DNA): TGTGCCAGCAGCATTGGGACAGGGGGTTCAGATACGCAGTATTTT. This sequence joins TRBV9 and TRBJ2-3; the match to TRBD1 covers 11 bases. Looked up from germline, CDR1 is SGDLS and CDR2 is YYNGEE. CDR3 length: 15 amino acids. The V and J ends lost 4 bases and 4 bases, in that order; junction bases with no gene match: 5. Full variable domain (rest looked up from reference TRBV9 and TRBJ2-3): DSGVTQTPKHLITATGQRVTLRCSPRSGDLSVYWYQQSLDQGLQFLIQYYNGEERAKGNILERFSAQQFPDLHSELNLSSLELGDSALYFCASSIGTGGSDTQYFGPGTRLTVL.

CDR3 loop: CASSVSPEGPTEAFF. CDR3 in DNA: TGTGCCAGCAGCGTTTCCCCAGAGGGTCCCACTGAAGCTTTCTTT. The chain is built from TRBV9 and TRBJ1-1; the D is unclear. Trimming took off 2 bases at V and 4 bases at J, with 15 bases between the two ends. The CDR3 runs to 15 residues. Germline-derived CDR1 and CDR2 are SGDLS and YYNGEE.

The chain employs TRBV2 and TRBJ2-7, with 14 bases matching TRBD2. Germline V gene data show CDR1 as SNHLY and CDR2 as FYNNEI. The J segment lost 2 bases and the V segment lost 6 bases, leaving 3 bases of the junction unmatched. This CDR3 is built from 15 residues. CDR3 coding DNA: TGTGCCAGCAGCCGACTAGCGGGAGGGCCCTACGAGCAGTACTTC. It is translated as CASSRLAGGPYEQYF. Full variable domain (outside the CDR3, taken from reference TRBV2 and TRBJ2-7): EPEVTQTPSHQVTQMGQEVILRCVPISNHLYFYWYRQILGQKVEFLVSFYNNEISEKSEIFDDQFSVERPDGSNFTLKIRSTKLEDSAMYFCASSRLAGGPYEQYFGPGTRLTVT.